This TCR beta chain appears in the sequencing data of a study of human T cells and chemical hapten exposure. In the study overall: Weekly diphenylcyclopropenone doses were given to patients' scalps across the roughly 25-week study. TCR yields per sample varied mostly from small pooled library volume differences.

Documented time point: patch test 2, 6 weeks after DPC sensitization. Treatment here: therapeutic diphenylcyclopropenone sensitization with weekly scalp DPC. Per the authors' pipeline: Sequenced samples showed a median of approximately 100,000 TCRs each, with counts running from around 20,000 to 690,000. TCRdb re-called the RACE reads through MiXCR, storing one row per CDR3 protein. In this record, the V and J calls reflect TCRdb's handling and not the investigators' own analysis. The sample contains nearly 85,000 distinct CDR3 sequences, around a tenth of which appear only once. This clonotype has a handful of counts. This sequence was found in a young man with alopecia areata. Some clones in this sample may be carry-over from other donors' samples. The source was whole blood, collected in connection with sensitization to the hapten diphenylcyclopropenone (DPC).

The CDR3 DNA reads TGTGCCATCAGTGATTGGTCAGCCGGGGACGAGCAGTACTTC. Amino acid sequence: CAISDWSAGDEQYF. V usage is TRBV10-3 and J usage is TRBJ2-7; TRBD2 is a possible D gene (5 bases). The V and J ends lost 3 bases and 5 bases respectively, with 14 bases between them. The germline V gene has CDR1 ENHRY and CDR2 SYGVKD. The CDR3 has 14 amino acids.